This T cell receptor beta chain was sequenced for a study of siplizumab effects on memory and regulatory T cells. Study conclusions and caveats: Alloreactive sequences tracing back to unstimulated CD4+ memory cells fell significantly with siplizumab.

A remark on this clone: The antigen is not known.

Each sample had around 99,000 TCR templates assayed. Produced via immunoSEQ multiplex PCR; TCRdb's table is partial and in-frame only. The data hold fewer than 110,000 clones, with about nine tenths observed a single time. The V and J ends lost 6 bases and 8 bases respectively, with 16 bases between them. The CDR3 spans 14 residues. The germline CDR1 and CDR2 sequences are MNHNY and SVGAGI (reference sequence). The sequence was collected from a human donor in good health. The chain couples TRBV6-6 to TRBJ1-4, with a possible D match to TRBD1 (5 bases). Sequenced sample: non-Treg CD4+ T cells sorted from blood. The CDR3: CASRDKGVGEKLFF. The DNA for the CDR3 is TGTGCCAGCAGGGACAAAGGGGTGGGGGAAAAACTGTTTTTT.